These 10 T cell receptor beta chains were all obtained from the same sample, sequenced in a study of early T cells in non-severe SARS-CoV-2 infection. TCRdb ran MiXCR on the 5' RACE reads and lists one entry per CDR3 protein. The table has 60,000 to 65,000 distinct CDR3 sequences, 7.5% to 9% seen once. The sample in question was whole blood, obtained at baseline. The origin of the receptors is an adult who was a healthcare worker with PCR-confirmed SARS-CoV-2 infection or an uninfected control (not recorded which).

This clonotype was observed at least ten times. V gene TRBV4-1 combines with J gene TRBJ2-5; D remains unclear. The V gene's germline CDR1 is MGHRA and CDR2 YSYEKL. Between the trimmed V and J ends, which lost 4 bases and 0 bases, there was a span of 6 bases. CDR3 length equals 13 residues. DNA for the CDR3: TGCGCCAGCAGCCCGGAAAACCAAGAGACCCAGTACTTC. Translation: CASSPENQETQYF.

By frequency in the sample, this clonotype is medium-sized. The chain joins TRBV9 to TRBJ2-3; 8 bases are shared with TRBD2. With 4 bases clipped from V and 4 bases from J, the junction kept 8 bases outside the gene matches. CDR1 and CDR2 (germline): SGDLS, YYNGEE. The CDR3 contains 15 residues. CDR3 in amino acids: CASSPGNGRADTQYF. The CDR3 nucleotides are TGTGCCAGCAGCCCCGGTAACGGGAGGGCAGATACGCAGTATTTT. Drawing the rest from reference TRBV9 and TRBJ2-3, the complete variable domain is DSGVTQTPKHLITATGQRVTLRCSPRSGDLSVYWYQQSLDQGLQFLIQYYNGEERAKGNILERFSAQQFPDLHSELNLSSLELGDSALYFCASSPGNGRADTQYFGPGTRLTVL.

This clonotype was counted only a few times. This chain uses TRBV5-4 with TRBJ2-7; 7 bases agree with TRBD1. In germline, CDR1 is SGHNT, CDR2 YYREEE (reference sequence). CDR3 length equals 16 residues. Trimming at V came to 3 bases and at J to 2 bases, leaving 11 bases not matched to a gene. CDR3 protein: CASSSRKTGNTYEQYF. The DNA of the CDR3 is TGTGCCAGCAGCTCACGTAAGACAGGGAACACCTACGAGCAGTACTTC. Combining the CDR3 with reference TRBV5-4 and TRBJ2-7 gives the whole variable domain ETGVTQSPTHLIKTRGQQVTLRCSSQSGHNTVSWYQQALGQGPQFIFQYYREEENGRGNFPPRFSGLQFPNYSSELNVNALELDDSALYLCASSSRKTGNTYEQYFGPGTRLTVT.

On this clonotype itself: An end of the junction does not agree with germline; a read error may underlie this. The chain carries TRBV7-6 and TRBJ2-1; TRBD2 is a possible D gene (5 bases). This CDR3 is built from 13 residues. The germline V gene encodes CDR1 SGHVS and CDR2 FNYEAQ. CDR3 in DNA: TGTGCCAGCAGCCCGGACTCCTTCAATGAGCAGTTCTTC. Protein product: CASSPDSFNEQFF.

The chain combines TRBV10-3 with TRBJ2-1; D is tentatively TRBD1 or TRBD2 (5 bases each). The V and J ends lost 6 bases and 9 bases respectively, with 12 bases between them. Germline CDR1 is ENHRY and CDR2 is SYGVKD. The CDR3 loop spans 12 amino acids. CDR3 nucleotides: TGTGCCATCAGCGAGGTGGGGGTTGAGCAGTTCTTC. Translating gives CAISEVGVEQFF.

This chain joins TRBV20-1 and TRBJ1-5; possibly TRBD1 for D (5 bases). V lost 6 bases and J lost 5, with 14 bases in between. The CDR3 contains 13 residues. CDR1 DFQATT and CDR2 SNEGSKA come from the germline V gene (reference sequence). CDR3 DNA: TGCAGTGCCGCCCGCAGGGCCTATCAGCCCCAGCATTTT. This sequence encodes CSAARRAYQPQHF.

This clonotype occurred a few times. The gene calls are TRBV10-3 and TRBJ2-7; D gene unclear. This CDR3 is built from 17 residues. V was pared by 0 bases and J by 2 bases, with 17 bases between. Germline CDR1 ENHRY, CDR2 SYGVKD. The CDR3 region has the DNA TGTGCCATCAGTGAGTCCTGGGTGAGTCCGAACCCCTACGAGCAGTACTTC. It encodes CAISESWVSPNPYEQYF.

This clonotype was observed a handful of times. CDR3: CASSQADGYTF. The CDR3 DNA reads TGTGCCAGCAGCCAAGCGGATGGCTACACCTTC. V and J are TRBV4-2 and TRBJ1-2; D is unclear. Germline CDR1 is LGHNA and CDR2 is YNFKEQ. V was clipped by 1 base and J by 6 bases, with 3 bases between them. This CDR3 has 11 amino acids.

In its sample, this clonotype was seen a few times. The chain combines TRBV6-6 with TRBJ2-5; 8 bases line up with TRBD1. Trimming cost V 0 bases and J 3 bases; bases outside gene matches: 6. CDR1 is MNHNY, CDR2 SVGAGI, per germline (reference sequence). The CDR3 covers 16 residues. The CDR3 DNA follows: TGTGCCAGCAGTTACTCCCGGACAGGGAAAAAAGAGACCCAGTACTTC. It codes for CASSYSRTGKKETQYF.

This clonotype was counted a few times. V gene TRBV6-1 combines with J gene TRBJ2-1; a possible D gene is TRBD1 (6 bases). The V end lost 8 bases, the J end lost 7 bases, and 15 bases lay between the germline ends. The V gene's germline CDR1 is MNHNS and CDR2 SASEGT. The CDR3 contains 13 residues. CDR3 residues: CASQDGTFNEQFF. CDR3 nucleotide sequence: TGTGCCAGCCAGGACGGGACATTTAATGAGCAGTTCTTC.